A single sample gave rise to the 31 T cell receptor beta chains below, sequenced in a study of T cells in Graves' hyperthyroidism and ophthalmopathy. TCR beta CDR3 region amplification was performed from RNA transcripts. The HTBI primer set drove a first-round RT-PCR of the TCR CDR3. Via MiXCR, TCRdb re-called the multiplex PCR reads, giving one row per CDR3 protein. The data contain approximately 590,000 distinct CDR3 sequences, around a sixth of them seen just once; the ten biggest clones take up around 7.8%. Input material: blood. The receptors here all came from a young woman with Graves' hyperthyroidism.

This clonotype was seen ten or more times. CDR3 bases: TGTGCCAGCTCAAAACCGGGACTAGCCTTCCACGAGCAGTACTTC. As protein: CASSKPGLAFHEQYF. This rearrangement joins TRBV18 to TRBJ2-7; 9 nucleotides agree with TRBD2. With 5 bases clipped from V and 5 bases from J, the junction kept 10 bases outside the gene matches. The CDR3 has 15 amino acids. Germline CDR1 and CDR2: KGHSH and LQKENI.

Comment on this clonotype: With a much larger clone just one base away, this may be a read error. V usage is TRBV24-1 and J usage is TRBJ2-1; 11 positions match TRBD2. The end of the DNA fits TRBJ2-7 better, so the J call may be wrong. This CDR3 has 15 residues. CDR1 is KGHDR, CDR2 SFDVKD, per germline. CDR3 sequence reads: CATSDPGLAENEQYF. The DNA for the CDR3 is TGTGCCACCAGTGATCCGGGACTAGCGGAAAATGAGCAGTACTTC.

The chain uses TRBV20-1 and TRBJ2-3; no clear D. This CDR3 spans 13 amino acids. Trimming took 6 bases from V and 0 from J, leaving 10 bases between them. Germline V lookup: CDR1 DFQATT, CDR2 SNEGSKA (reference sequence). This chain's CDR3 is CSAVRPSTDTQYF. The CDR3 bases are TGCAGTGCCGTCCGTCCCAGCACAGATACGCAGTATTTT.

This clonotype appeared many times. The chain has TRBV29-1 and TRBJ2-1; D not certain. The CDR3 consists of 11 residues. CDR1 is SQVTM, CDR2 ANQGSEA, per germline. Between the trimmed V and J ends, which lost 6 bases and 4 bases, there was a span of 7 bases. CDR3 nucleotide sequence: TGCAGCGTGACATTTTACAATGAGCAGTTCTTC. This sequence encodes CSVTFYNEQFF.

This clonotype has ten or more counts. The rearrangement joins TRBV11-1 to TRBJ2-7, with 10 bases that match TRBD1. The CDR3 totals 15 residues. Germline loops: CDR1 SGHAT, CDR2 FQDESV (reference sequence). With 6 bases clipped from V and 5 bases from J, the junction kept 10 bases outside the gene matches. The CDR3 protein is CASSSGTGELHEQYF. CDR3 nucleotides: TGTGCCAGCAGTTCCGGGACAGGGGAATTGCACGAGCAGTACTTC.

The sample holds many counts of this clonotype. This sequence joins TRBV5-1 and TRBJ2-1; 7 nucleotides line up with TRBD2. Germline V gene data show CDR1 as SGHRS and CDR2 as YFSETQ. There are 15 residues in the CDR3. Trimming at V came to 4 bases and at J to 2 bases, leaving 6 bases not matched to a gene. CDR3 nucleotide sequence: TGCGCCAGCAGCCTGAGCGGGAATCCCTACAATGAGCAGTTCTTC. This gives the protein CASSLSGNPYNEQFF.

This clonotype was detected many times. The chain recombines TRBV27 with TRBJ2-1; D gene ambiguous. The germline gives CDR1 MNHEY, CDR2 SMNVEV (reference sequence). Trimming shortened V by 6 bases and J by 9 bases, and 12 bases separated the two germline ends. This CDR3 comprises 12 residues. The CDR3 loop is CASRLPPSEQFF. The CDR3, as DNA: TGTGCCAGCAGACTACCCCCGAGTGAGCAGTTCTTC.

Ten or more counts support this clonotype. This rearrangement joins TRBV3-1 to TRBJ1-1; no definite D call. The CDR3 consists of 15 residues. V was trimmed by 6 bases and J by 0 bases, leaving 14 bases between them. Per the germline V gene, CDR1 is LGHDT and CDR2 is YNNKEL (reference sequence). CDR3: CASRQYDTLNTEAFF. The CDR3 DNA sequence: TGTGCCAGCAGGCAATACGACACTTTGAACACTGAAGCTTTCTTT.

The chain joins TRBV20-1 to TRBJ1-5; 9 bases match TRBD1. The ends lost 7 bases at V and 6 bases at J; junction bases unmatched: 7. The CDR3 has 13 amino acids. The germline gives CDR1 DFQATT, CDR2 SNEGSKA (reference sequence). The CDR3 here is CSVPGQGTQPQHF. The CDR3 bases are TGCAGTGTACCGGGACAGGGTACTCAGCCCCAGCATTTT.

This clonotype was recorded many times. J is TRBJ2-7 and V is TRBV7-9, with 10 positions matching TRBD1. From germline, CDR1 is SEHNR and CDR2 FQNEAQ (reference sequence). V lost 5 bases to trimming and J lost 2 bases; unmatched junction nucleotides: 6. This CDR3 has 15 amino acids. CDR3 protein: CASSSGQGGPYEQYF. DNA for the CDR3: TGTGCCAGCAGCAGCGGACAGGGGGGACCCTACGAGCAGTACTTC.

The CDR3 nucleotides are TGTGCCAGCAGCCCAGGGACTAGCGGACTCACAGATACGCAGTATTTT. Translating gives CASSPGTSGLTDTQYF. V and J are TRBV5-5 and TRBJ2-3, with 11 bases aligning to TRBD2. The CDR3 is 16 amino acids. V gave up 4 bases and J gave up 2 bases; unmatched junction bases: 6. Looked up from germline, CDR1 is SGHKS and CDR2 is YYEKEE (reference sequence).

The chain combines TRBV4-1 with TRBJ1-1, with 7 bases identical to TRBD1. V lost 1 base and J lost 1; bases outside the gene matches: 6. CDR3 length: 16 amino acids. Germline values: CDR1 MGHRA, CDR2 YSYEKL. CDR3 sequence: CASSQARGTANTEAFF. CDR3 nucleotides: TGCGCCAGCAGCCAAGCTCGCGGGACAGCGAACACTGAAGCTTTCTTT.

This clonotype has more than one count but fewer than ten. The rearrangement links TRBV9 to TRBJ2-1; a weak D match, TRBD1 (6 bases). Trimming took off 4 bases at V and 3 bases at J, with 26 bases between the two ends. The CDR3 extends over 19 amino acids. The germline V gene encodes CDR1 SGDLS and CDR2 YYNGEE. CDR3 in amino acids: CASSRPPFGKTGSYNEQFF. In DNA form, the CDR3 reads TGTGCCAGCAGCCGCCCTCCTTTCGGTAAGACAGGCAGCTACAATGAGCAGTTCTTC.

V usage is TRBV7-9 and J usage is TRBJ1-5; D gene ambiguous. V gave up 5 bases and J gave up 7 bases, with 9 bases separating them. The germline V gene has CDR1 SEHNR and CDR2 FQNEAQ (reference sequence). This CDR3 contains 12 residues. Here the CDR3 reads CASSPANQPQHF. The CDR3 DNA sequence: TGTGCCAGCAGCCCCGCCAACCAGCCCCAGCATTTT. The whole variable domain, remainder taken from reference TRBV7-9 and TRBJ1-5, is DTGVSQNPRHKITKRGQNVTFRCDPISEHNRLYWYRQTLGQGPEFLTYFQNEAQLEKSRLLSDRFSAERPKGSFSTLEIQRTEQGDSAMYLCASSPANQPQHFGDGTRLSIL.

This clonotype was seen repeatedly, ten times or more. This chain uses TRBV11-2 with TRBJ1-1, with D uncertain. Trimming shortened V by 3 bases and J by 1 base, and 6 bases separated the two germline ends. The germline V gene encodes CDR1 SGHAT and CDR2 FQNNGV. The CDR3 totals 13 residues. CDR3 nucleotides: TGTGCCAGCAGCTTTGGGGAGAACACTGAAGCTTTCTTT. It yields the protein CASSFGENTEAFF.

This clonotype has ten or more counts. V gene TRBV28 combines with J gene TRBJ2-7; unclear D gene. The V gene lost 6 bases and the J gene lost 1 base, with 16 bases spanning the gap. The length of the CDR3 is 15 residues. Germline lookup yields CDR1 MDHEN and CDR2 SYDVKM. The CDR3 DNA reads TGTGCCAGCAGCATTCGACGGTCTCTGTCCTACGAGCAGTACTTC. Amino acid sequence: CASSIRRSLSYEQYF. The full variable domain, rest sourced from reference TRBV28 and TRBJ2-7, is DVKVTQSSRYLVKRTGEKVFLECVQDMDHENMFWYRQDPGLGLRLIYFSYDVKMKEKGDIPEGYSVSREKKERFSLILESASTNQTSMYLCASSIRRSLSYEQYFGPGTRLTVT.

This clonotype was picked up many times. This chain joins TRBV12-3 or TRBV12-4 and TRBJ2-6; tentative D call: TRBD1 (5 bases). The CDR3 contains 15 residues. The V end was cut by 6 bases, the J end by 2 bases, with 11 bases between. The CDR3 DNA sequence: TGTGCCAGCAGGTCGACAGATACTGGGGCCAACGTCCTGACTTTC. It is translated as CASRSTDTGANVLTF.

This chain connects TRBV6-5 to TRBJ2-1; weak D call: TRBD1 (5 bases). Germline V gives CDR1 MNHEY, CDR2 SVGAGI. The V and J ends lost 1 base and 12 bases respectively, with 13 bases between them. The CDR3 consists of 13 residues. DNA for the CDR3: TGTGCCAGCAGTTACTTGAAGGGGTATTTGCAGTTCTTC. Translating it yields CASSYLKGYLQFF.

This clonotype appeared a few times. The rearrangement uses TRBV20-1 and TRBJ2-1, with 8 bases aligning to TRBD2. Unmatched junction bases numbered 14, after V lost 1 base and J lost 6 bases. The CDR3 is 17 amino acids. Germline CDR1 reads DFQATT; CDR2 reads SNEGSKA (reference sequence). The CDR3 sequence is CSARGLAGPRRSNEQFF. DNA for the CDR3: TGCAGTGCTAGAGGGCTAGCGGGCCCGCGTCGCAGCAATGAGCAGTTCTTC.

The chain has TRBV3-1 and TRBJ2-1, with D maybe TRBD2 (5 bases). CDR3 length: 15 residues. V was clipped by 0 bases and J by 8 bases, with 14 bases between them. Germline assignment: CDR1 LGHDT and CDR2 YNNKEL (reference sequence). The CDR3 nucleotides read TGTGCCAGCAGCCAAGATTTGAGTAGGAGGTATGAGCAGTTCTTC. Amino acid sequence: CASSQDLSRRYEQFF.

This clonotype was counted at least ten times. J is TRBJ2-7 and V is TRBV5-1; the match to TRBD2 covers 7 bases. The CDR3 has 15 residues. Germline loops: CDR1 SGHRS, CDR2 YFSETQ. V was clipped by 5 bases and J by 0 bases; unmatched bases: 8. The CDR3, as DNA: TGCGCCAGCAGTGAGAGCGGGGATAACTCCTACGAGCAGTACTTC. Translating it yields CASSESGDNSYEQYF.

This clonotype was detected a few times. Here the CDR3 DNA reads TGTGCCAGCAGCTTGTTGCGTGGGACAGGGGTACTCCCTGGGGCCAACGTCCTGACTTTC. Protein: CASSLLRGTGVLPGANVLTF. V and J are TRBV7-9 and TRBJ2-6; 10 bases match TRBD1. J lost 2 bases, V lost 3 bases, and 13 bases had no gene match. This CDR3 is 20 amino acids long. Germline CDR1 is SEHNR and CDR2 is FQNEAQ (reference sequence).

This clonotype was seen more than once but under ten times. V and J are TRBV12-3 or TRBV12-4 and TRBJ2-1; TRBD2 agrees at 7 bases. V lost 2 bases and J lost 7; bases outside the gene matches: 8. The CDR3 is 15 amino acids. This CDR3 reads CASSLSSGSGNEQFF. CDR3 nucleotide sequence: TGTGCCAGCAGTTTAAGCTCAGGTAGCGGGAATGAGCAGTTCTTC.

In this sample, this clonotype turned up many times. J is TRBJ2-1 and V is TRBV7-9; no clear D. V lost 2 bases and J lost 8, with 10 bases in between. Germline V gene data show CDR1 as SEHNR and CDR2 as FQNEAQ (reference sequence). CDR3 size: 13 residues. The CDR3, as DNA: TGTGCCAGCAGCTTAAGGCTATCCGATGAGCAGTTCTTC. Its protein product is CASSLRLSDEQFF. Using reference TRBV7-9 and TRBJ2-1 for the parts outside the CDR3, the full variable domain is DTGVSQNPRHKITKRGQNVTFRCDPISEHNRLYWYRQTLGQGPEFLTYFQNEAQLEKSRLLSDRFSAERPKGSFSTLEIQRTEQGDSAMYLCASSLRLSDEQFFGPGTRLTVL.

This clonotype has just a few counts. The chain is built from TRBV7-9 and TRBJ2-3; perhaps D is TRBD1 or TRBD2 (5 bases each). Germline V lookup: CDR1 SEHNR, CDR2 FQNEAQ (reference sequence). Between the trimmed V and J ends, which lost 5 bases and 4 bases, there was a span of 13 bases. CDR3 length: 14 residues. CDR3 protein: CASSLTRGADTQYF. CDR3 sequence (DNA): TGTGCCAGCAGCCTAACGAGGGGAGCAGATACGCAGTATTTT.

At least ten counts were recorded for this clonotype. The chain employs TRBV10-3 and TRBJ2-2; 8 bases fit TRBD1. V was pared by 3 bases and J by 4 bases, with 10 bases of the junction left unmatched. From germline, CDR1 is ENHRY and CDR2 SYGVKD. The CDR3 contains 17 residues. The CDR3 bases are TGTGCCATCAGTGATTTTCGGACAGGGACGCGCACCGGGGAGCTGTTTTTT. Its translation: CAISDFRTGTRTGELFF.

This clonotype has a count of ten or more. This chain uses TRBV27 with TRBJ2-3; D remains unclear. The CDR3 is 13 residues long. From germline, CDR1 is MNHEY and CDR2 SMNVEV (reference sequence). V was trimmed by 5 bases and J by 4 bases, leaving 10 bases between them. The CDR3 coding sequence is TGTGCCAGCAGTCCCCCCGGGTCAGATACGCAGTATTTT. Protein product: CASSPPGSDTQYF.

This clonotype was recorded at least ten times. V gene TRBV15 combines with J gene TRBJ1-4; no clear D. The CDR3 covers 14 residues. Looked up from germline, CDR1 is LNHNV and CDR2 is YYDKDF (reference sequence). The V end was cut by 1 base, the J end by 7 bases, with 10 bases between. CDR3: CATSRGWRREKLFF. The CDR3 nucleotides read TGTGCCACCAGCAGAGGTTGGAGGCGTGAAAAACTGTTTTTT.

This clonotype was seen many times. The gene calls are TRBV30 and TRBJ1-5; D gene ambiguous. The V end was cut by 2 bases, the J end by 1 base, with 9 bases between. The CDR3 contains 14 residues. Per the germline V gene, CDR1 is GTSNPN and CDR2 is SVGIG (reference sequence). The CDR3 sequence: CAWSTALSNQPQHF. The CDR3 region has the DNA TGTGCCTGGAGTACAGCGTTAAGCAATCAGCCCCAGCATTTT.

Ten or more counts support this clonotype. This sequence joins TRBV20-1 and TRBJ2-1; 13 bases are shared with TRBD2. V lost 4 bases to trimming and J lost 4 bases; unmatched junction nucleotides: 10. CDR1 DFQATT and CDR2 SNEGSKA come from the germline V gene (reference sequence). The CDR3 covers 17 residues. This chain's CDR3 is CSANDPRLAGGYNEQFF. Here the CDR3 DNA reads TGCAGTGCTAACGACCCGAGACTAGCGGGAGGATACAATGAGCAGTTCTTC.

On this clonotype itself: A much larger clone sits a single nucleotide away, making a read error possible. The chain uses TRBV10-3 and TRBJ1-1; D may be TRBD1 (6 bases). In germline, CDR1 is ENHRY, CDR2 SYGVKD. The V and J ends lost 4 bases and 1 base respectively, with 19 bases between them. The CDR3 contains 17 residues. The CDR3 coding sequence is TGTGCCATCAGTGGGCGGGGGCAATACAGTAGGAACACTGAAGCTTTCTTT. Encoded protein: CAISGRGQYSRNTEAFF.